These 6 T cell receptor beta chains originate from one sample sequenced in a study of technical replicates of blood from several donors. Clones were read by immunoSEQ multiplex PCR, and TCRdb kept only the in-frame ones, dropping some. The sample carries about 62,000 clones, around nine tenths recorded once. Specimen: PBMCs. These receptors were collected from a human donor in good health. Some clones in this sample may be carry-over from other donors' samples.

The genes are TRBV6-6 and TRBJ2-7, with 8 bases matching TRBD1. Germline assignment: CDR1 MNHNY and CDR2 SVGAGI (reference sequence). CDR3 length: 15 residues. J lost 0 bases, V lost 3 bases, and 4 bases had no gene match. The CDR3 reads CASSYGDRSSYEQYF. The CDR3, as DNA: TGTGCCAGCAGTTATGGGGACAGGAGCTCCTACGAGCAGTACTTC.

CDR3 amino acids: CASSSLGVAGNTIYF. The CDR3 bases are TGTGCCAGCAGTTCTTTAGGGGTTGCTGGAAACACCATATATTTT. This rearrangement joins TRBV6-6 to TRBJ1-3, with a possible D match to TRBD1 (5 bases). The CDR3 has 15 residues. The V gene lost 4 bases and the J gene lost 2 bases, with 12 bases spanning the gap. The germline CDR1 and CDR2 sequences are MNHNY and SVGAGI (reference sequence).

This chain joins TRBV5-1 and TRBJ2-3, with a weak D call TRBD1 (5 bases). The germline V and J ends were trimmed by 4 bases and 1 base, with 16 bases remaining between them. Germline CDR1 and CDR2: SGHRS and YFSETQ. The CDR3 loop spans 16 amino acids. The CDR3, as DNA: TGCGCCAGCAGCACTACAGGAAACCCCCGCACAGATACGCAGTATTTT. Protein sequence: CASSTTGNPRTDTQYF.

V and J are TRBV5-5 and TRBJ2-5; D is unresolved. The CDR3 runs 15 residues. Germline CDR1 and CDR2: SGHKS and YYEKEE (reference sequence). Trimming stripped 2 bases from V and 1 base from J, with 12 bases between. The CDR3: CASSFGVRTQETQYF. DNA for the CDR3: TGTGCCAGCAGCTTCGGTGTTAGAACCCAAGAGACCCAGTACTTC.

Here the CDR3 DNA reads TGTGCCAGCAGCTTCTCTTTGGTAGCGGGGCGGGCTGATACGCAGTATTTT. Residues: CASSFSLVAGRADTQYF. The chain has TRBV7-2 and TRBJ2-3, with 8 bases identical to TRBD2. V was clipped by 3 bases and J by 6 bases; unmatched bases: 14. Germline V gene sequence: CDR1 SGHTA, CDR2 FQGNSA. CDR3 length: 17 residues. Full variable domain (rest looked up from reference TRBV7-2 and TRBJ2-3): GAGVSQSPSNKVTEKGKDVELRCDPISGHTALYWYRQSLGQGLEFLIYFQGNSAPDKSGLPSDRFSAERTGGSVSTLTIQRTQQEDSAVYLCASSFSLVAGRADTQYFGPGTRLTVL.

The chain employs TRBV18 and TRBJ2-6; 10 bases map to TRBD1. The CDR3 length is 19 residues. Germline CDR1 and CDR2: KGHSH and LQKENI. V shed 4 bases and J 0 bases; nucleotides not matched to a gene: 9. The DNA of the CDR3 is TGTGCCAGCTCACTCGAACCGGGACAGGGGATCTCTGGGGCCAACGTCCTGACTTTC. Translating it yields CASSLEPGQGISGANVLTF.